This TCR beta chain was profiled in a study of cytomegalovirus exposure and HLA in healthy donors. The PCR used 60 Vbeta and 13 Jbeta primers. Measured with immunoSEQ multiplex PCR; TCRdb has only the in-frame clones, and not every one. The table lists more than 95,000 clones, 77% of them singletons, with 10% to 15% in the top ten. Sequencing was carried out using PBMCs. The TCR comes from a woman between 40 and 50 years old in good health and CMV-seropositive.

The CDR3 coding sequence is TGTGCCACCAGCCGAAAAACGGGGACAGGGAATGAGCAGTTCTTC. This translates into CATSRKTGTGNEQFF. The chain carries TRBV15 and TRBJ2-1; 9 bases fit TRBD1. The trim removed 5 bases at V and 7 bases at J, leaving 9 bases unmatched. Germline CDR1 LNHNV, CDR2 YYDKDF (reference sequence). This CDR3 has 15 residues.